One and the same sample provided the 17 T cell receptor beta chains below, sequenced in a study of T-cell memory formation after mild COVID-19 (dated by TCRdb to the early 2020s). Libraries were constructed by 5' RACE. The data were produced on an Illumina NovaSeq 6000. TCRdb reprocessing: public reads trimmed at Q25 with fastp, clones called with MiXCR, in-frame beta chains kept. Every distinct CDR3 protein forms one entry, paired with its most common genes and DNA. This sample is represented by under 400,000 distinct CDR3 sequences; approximately 21% of them were singletons. Around an eighth of the sample is in the top ten clones. The source material was PBMCs or a T cell subset sorted from them (not recorded which). The receptor source for this set is an adult woman who had mild COVID-19 (a few samples of this study predate the infection). The sample titles of this study are shuffled in the database, so cell type and time point are left out; the donor was told from shared clones.

In its sample, this clonotype was seen a few times. This chain connects TRBV7-9 to TRBJ2-7; 12 bases align to TRBD2. The ends lost 5 bases at V and 6 bases at J; junction bases unmatched: 5. The CDR3 is 14 residues long. Germline V lookup: CDR1 SEHNR, CDR2 FQNEAQ (reference sequence). The CDR3 DNA reads as TGTGCCAGCAGCCCTAGCGGGAGGGCCGGCGAGCAGTACTTC. Translating it yields CASSPSGRAGEQYF.

This chain links TRBV5-1 with TRBJ1-2; no clear D. CDR3 size: 12 residues. Germline CDR1 reads SGHRS; CDR2 reads YFSETQ. Deletions cut 0 bases from V and 7 bases from J, with 7 bases between. CDR3 sequence (DNA): TGCGCCAGCAGCTTGGAAGGGTTTGGCTACACCTTC. Residues: CASSLEGFGYTF.

The table lists this clonotype with a few counts. This chain uses TRBV15 with TRBJ2-1; 9 nucleotides agree with TRBD1. The germline V gene encodes CDR1 LNHNV and CDR2 YYDKDF (reference sequence). V was pared by 3 bases and J by 6 bases, with 3 bases of the junction left unmatched. The CDR3 is 14 residues long. CDR3 residues: CATSSPDRGNEQFF. Written as DNA, the CDR3 is TGTGCCACCAGCAGCCCGGACAGGGGCAATGAGCAGTTCTTC. The variable domain in full, with the rest retrieved from reference TRBV15 and TRBJ2-1, is DAMVIQNPRYQVTQFGKPVTLSCSQTLNHNVMYWYQQKSSQAPKLLFHYYDKDFNNEADTPDNFQSRRPNTSFCFLDIRSPGLGDTAMYLCATSSPDRGNEQFFGPGTRLTVL.

This clonotype turned up a few times. This rearrangement joins TRBV12-3 or TRBV12-4 to TRBJ1-2, with D uncertain. Trimming removed 5 bases from V and 4 bases from J, with 11 bases in between. The CDR3 totals 13 residues. The CDR3: CASSLGGLYGYTF. For the CDR3, the DNA is TGTGCCAGCAGTCTCGGTGGCCTCTATGGCTACACCTTC.

In DNA form, the CDR3 reads TGTGCCAGCAGCCCCAGGGGGTTGGGAGGCGAGCAGTACTTC. This gives the protein CASSPRGLGGEQYF. The chain recombines TRBV7-2 with TRBJ2-7; D possibly corresponds to TRBD1 (7 bases). V shed 5 bases and J shed 6 bases, with 17 bases lying between them. CDR3 length equals 14 residues. Germline V gene sequence: CDR1 SGHTA, CDR2 FQGNSA.

This clonotype was picked up a small number of times. The chain joins TRBV6-1 to TRBJ1-5; 7 nucleotides agree with TRBD1. Unmatched junction bases numbered 8, after V lost 7 bases and J lost 2 bases. Per germline, CDR1 MNHNS and CDR2 SASEGT. CDR3 length equals 15 residues. CDR3 nucleotides: TGTGCCAGCATCCCGAGGGGGACAGGCAATCAGCCCCAGCATTTT. The encoded protein is CASIPRGTGNQPQHF.

The V and J genes are TRBV21-1 and TRBJ1-2; the table calls TRBD1, which could not be checked here. TRBV21-1 is annotated as a pseudogene. The CDR3 has 16 amino acids. Written as DNA, the CDR3 is TGTGCCAGCAGCAAAGGTTCCGGGAAGACTAACTATGGCTACACCTTC. This codes for CASSKGSGKTNYGYTF.

The rearrangement joins TRBV18 to TRBJ2-3; D unresolved. Germline V gene sequence: CDR1 KGHSH, CDR2 LQKENI. Trimming stripped 6 bases from V and 1 base from J, with 8 bases between. The CDR3 runs to 13 residues. DNA for the CDR3: TGTGCCAGCTCCCAGAGTCGCACAGATACGCAGTATTTT. Translation: CASSQSRTDTQYF.

The chain links TRBV6-1 to TRBJ1-5; 10 nucleotides line up with TRBD1. This CDR3 comprises 15 residues. Germline CDR1 is MNHNS and CDR2 is SASEGT. Trimming at V came to 7 bases and at J to 4 bases, leaving 7 bases not matched to a gene. The CDR3 DNA sequence: TGTGCCAGCAATGGACAGGGGGGGGTTAATCAGCCCCAGCATTTT. It specifies CASNGQGGVNQPQHF.

This clonotype occurred a few times. This chain uses TRBV29-1 with TRBJ2-3; 8 bases are shared with TRBD2. Germline CDR1 is SQVTM and CDR2 is ANQGSEA. With 6 bases clipped from V and 5 bases from J, the junction kept 4 bases outside the gene matches. CDR3 length equals 12 residues. DNA of the CDR3: TGCAGCGTGGCGGGGGGCGTAGATACGCAGTATTTT. Its protein is CSVAGGVDTQYF.

The chain employs TRBV3-1 and TRBJ1-1; possibly TRBD1 for D (6 bases). Looked up from germline, CDR1 is LGHDT and CDR2 is YNNKEL (reference sequence). The CDR3 spans 14 residues. The V and J ends lost 5 bases and 1 base respectively, with 11 bases between them. The CDR3 DNA reads TGTGCCAGCAGCGGTGGGACACCGAACACTGAAGCTTTCTTT. This encodes CASSGGTPNTEAFF.

This clonotype was seen at least ten times. The chain is built from TRBV5-1 and TRBJ2-1; D gene unclear. The CDR3 spans 12 residues. The V end was cut by 0 bases, the J end by 8 bases, with 6 bases between. Germline V gene data show CDR1 as SGHRS and CDR2 as YFSETQ. CDR3 in amino acids: CASSLGRDEQFF. The DNA of the CDR3 is TGCGCCAGCAGCTTGGGGCGCGATGAGCAGTTCTTC.

This clonotype was detected a few times. This rearrangement joins TRBV12-3 or TRBV12-4 to TRBJ1-2; TRBD1 matches at 8 bases. This CDR3 has 14 amino acids. The V and J ends lost 6 bases and 6 bases, in that order; junction bases with no gene match: 9. This chain's CDR3 is CASSTGTGDDGYTF. CDR3 in DNA: TGTGCCAGCAGCACTGGGACAGGTGATGATGGCTACACCTTC.

This clonotype has just a few counts. The chain combines TRBV19 with TRBJ1-2; D uncertain. V was cut by 4 bases and J by 3 bases, with 9 bases left in between. From germline, CDR1 is LNHDA and CDR2 SQIVND (reference sequence). This CDR3 is 13 amino acids long. The CDR3 DNA is TGTGCCAGTAGTACTTCGTTGCACTATGGCTACACCTTC. It codes for CASSTSLHYGYTF.

The chain employs TRBV24-1 and TRBJ1-2, with TRBD1 identical over 8 bases. Unmatched junction bases numbered 3, after V lost 5 bases and J lost 2 bases. The CDR3 is 14 residues long. Germline assignment: CDR1 KGHDR and CDR2 SFDVKD. CDR3 amino acids: CATSGPGGNYGYTF. The CDR3 DNA follows: TGTGCCACCAGTGGTCCAGGGGGCAACTATGGCTACACCTTC.

The chain employs TRBV4-1 and TRBJ2-1; 11 bases agree with TRBD2. V gave up 3 bases and J gave up 8 bases; unmatched junction bases: 9. CDR3 length: 16 residues. CDR1 and CDR2 (germline): MGHRA, YSYEKL. CDR3 amino acids: CASSQAGTSGWDEQFF. In DNA form, the CDR3 reads TGCGCCAGCAGCCAGGCCGGGACTAGCGGATGGGATGAGCAGTTCTTC.

The table lists this clonotype with a few counts. V gene TRBV6-5 combines with J gene TRBJ2-6, with D tentatively TRBD1 (5 bases). This CDR3 spans 17 amino acids. The germline V and J ends were trimmed by 4 bases and 0 bases, with 13 bases remaining between them. CDR1 and CDR2 (germline): MNHEY, SVGAGI. DNA of the CDR3: TGTGCCAGCAGTTTGCAGGGCGCCTACTCTGGGGCCAACGTCCTGACTTTC. Translating it yields CASSLQGAYSGANVLTF.